One sample yielded the 2 T cell receptor beta chains listed below, sequenced in a study of early T cells in non-severe SARS-CoV-2 infection. TCRdb fed the 5' RACE reads into MiXCR, producing one record per CDR3 protein. This table holds about 94,000 distinct CDR3 sequences, less than 15% found once. Sample: whole blood. The origin of the receptors is an adult who was a healthcare worker with PCR-confirmed SARS-CoV-2 infection or an uninfected control (not recorded which).

This clonotype was picked up a small number of times. V and J are TRBV4-3 and TRBJ2-1, with 11 bases fitting TRBD2. The CDR3 extends over 15 amino acids. In germline, CDR1 is LGHNA, CDR2 YSLEER. Losses at the gene ends were 3 bases for V and 6 bases for J; bases not matched to a gene: 4. CDR3 amino acids: CASSHAGTSGNEQFF. In DNA form, the CDR3 reads TGCGCCAGCAGCCACGCCGGGACTAGCGGCAATGAGCAGTTCTTC.

The chain employs TRBV11-3 and TRBJ2-3; D possibly corresponds to TRBD1 (6 bases). V was cut by 0 bases and J by 4 bases, with 20 bases left in between. The CDR3 totals 18 residues. The germline V gene encodes CDR1 SGHNT and CDR2 YENEEA. The DNA of the CDR3 is TGTGCCAGCAGCTTAGAACTCCGACAGGAATCAGACCCAGATACGCAGTATTTT. Its protein product is CASSLELRQESDPDTQYF.